The subject of this entry is one TCR beta chain. The data derive from a study of CD8+ T cells in alopecia areata. Once RNA had been extracted, it was reverse transcribed into cDNA to act as the sequencing template. Sequenced by immunoSEQ multiplex PCR; TCRdb stores in-frame clones only, minus some. The data show fewer than 150,000 clones, around two fifths seen once. It was from alopecia areata patients that lesional scalp punch biopsies and peripheral blood were collected. The CDR3 loop spans 14 amino acids. Germline CDR1 reads SGHRS; CDR2 reads YFSETQ. The junction had 3 bases not matched to a gene; V was cut back by 2 bases and J by 1 base.

The chain is built from TRBV5-1 and TRBJ2-7, with TRBD1 identical over 7 bases. The specimen sequenced was CD4+ T cells sorted from blood. The receptor comes from a human donor with alopecia areata. CDR3 protein: CASSFRTGSYEQYF. CDR3 DNA: TGCGCCAGCAGCTTTCGGACAGGTTCCTACGAGCAGTACTTC. The entire variable domain, with the rest obtained from reference TRBV5-1 and TRBJ2-7, is as follows: KAGVTQTPRYLIKTRGQQVTLSCSPISGHRSVSWYQQTPGQGLQFLFEYFSETQRNKGNFPGRFSGRQFSNSRSEMNVSTLELGDSALYLCASSFRTGSYEQYFGPGTRLTVT.